A single sample gave rise to the 7 T cell receptor beta chains below, sequenced in a study of blood T cell repertoires in COVID-19. The table came from immunoSEQ multiplex PCR; TCRdb's copy has only in-frame clones and leaves some out. This sample carries about 370,000 clones, about 90% of them seen once, and the ten largest clones take about 7%. The sample taken for sequencing was peripheral blood. Receptor source: a man between 18 and 35 years old with active or convalescent COVID-19.

The chain has TRBV19 and TRBJ1-4, with a weak D call TRBD1 (5 bases). Germline V gene data show CDR1 as LNHDA and CDR2 as SQIVND (reference sequence). V was cut by 3 bases and J by 1 base, with 18 bases left in between. There are 18 residues in the CDR3. CDR3 bases: TGTGCCAGTAGTATCTTTGGAAGGGGTCGCGGAACTAATGAAAAACTGTTTTTT. This gives the protein CASSIFGRGRGTNEKLFF.

This chain links TRBV21-1 with TRBJ1-2. TRBV21-1 is annotated as a pseudogene. This CDR3 region has 14 residues. CDR3 coding DNA: TGTGCCAGCAGCAAAGAATGCGGGTCCTGGGGCTACACCTTC. Translation: CASSKECGSWGYTF.

The chain recombines TRBV4-3 with TRBJ2-7, with D perhaps matching TRBD2 (5 bases). The CDR3 extends over 17 amino acids. Germline V gene sequence: CDR1 LGHNA, CDR2 YSLEER. V lost 0 bases to trimming and J lost 0 bases, with 15 bases between them. As DNA, the CDR3 is TGCGCCAGCAGCCAAGATAGGTCTAGCCTTCTCTCCTACGAGCAGTACTTC. This codes for CASSQDRSSLLSYEQYF.

As to this clone: The same CDR3 is also encoded by other DNA sequences in this sample. The V gene is TRBV28, the J gene TRBJ1-2; D is perhaps TRBD1 (6 bases). The CDR3 loop spans 12 amino acids. The ends were cut back, 3 bases at V and 8 bases at J, with 10 bases in the middle. The germline V gene has CDR1 MDHEN and CDR2 SYDVKM. This CDR3 is CASSLDRGGYTF. CDR3 in DNA: TGTGCCAGCAGTTTGGACAGAGGCGGCTACACCTTC.

The V call is TRBV7-3, the J call TRBJ1-4; 7 nucleotides match TRBD1. This CDR3 is 16 amino acids long. V gave up 1 base and J gave up 3 bases; unmatched junction bases: 5. Germline assignment: CDR1 SGHTA and CDR2 FQGTGA. The CDR3 sequence is CASSLMARGANEKLFF. Written as DNA, the CDR3 is TGTGCCAGCAGCTTAATGGCCAGGGGGGCTAATGAAAAACTGTTTTTT.

J is TRBJ2-1 and V is TRBV28; D is unclear. Germline loops: CDR1 MDHEN, CDR2 SYDVKM. The V gene lost 4 bases and the J gene lost 10 bases, with 17 bases spanning the gap. This CDR3 has 14 amino acids. This CDR3 is CASSYKQTRVEQFF. The CDR3 region has the DNA TGTGCCAGCAGTTATAAACAGACCAGAGTCGAGCAGTTCTTC.

The chain employs TRBV3-1 (or the pseudogene TRBV3-2) and TRBJ1-3; 9 bases are shared with TRBD1. This CDR3 has 15 residues. The J segment lost 2 bases and the V segment lost 4 bases, leaving 3 bases of the junction unmatched. Germline CDR1 is LGHDT and CDR2 is YNNKEL (reference sequence). CDR3: CASSRRTGAGNTIYF. The CDR3 DNA sequence: TGTGCCAGCAGCCGGAGGACAGGGGCTGGAAACACCATATATTTT.